Shown below are 27 T cell receptor beta chains from a single sample sequenced in a study of identical twins. TCRdb analysed the 5' RACE reads with MiXCR anew, one entry per CDR3 protein. The data contain approximately 500,000 distinct CDR3 sequences, roughly a quarter of them singletons. Another study also made use of these data, one on T cells expressing NK-cell markers.

The specimen sequenced was CD4+ T cells sorted from blood. The receptors here all came from a woman aged 18-29 years in good health.

V usage is TRBV2 and J usage is TRBJ2-2; D is perhaps TRBD2 (7 bases). Germline V gene data show CDR1 as SNHLY and CDR2 as FYNNEI. V lost 6 bases to trimming and J lost 3 bases, with 17 bases between them. This CDR3 comprises 16 residues. CDR3: CASRFQRGGDTGELFF. The CDR3, as DNA: TGTGCCAGCAGATTTCAAAGGGGGGGCGACACCGGGGAGCTGTTTTTT.

The chain joins TRBV21-1 to TRBJ2-7; TRBD2 reflects the table's D call only, with no check against the DNA. TRBV21-1 is assigned pseudogene status. This CDR3 is 15 amino acids long. The CDR3 loop reads CASSKVPSGTYEQYF. CDR3 DNA sequence: TGTGCCAGCAGCAAGGTTCCTAGCGGGACCTACGAGCAGTACTTC.

There are a few counts of this clonotype. The chain employs TRBV5-1 and TRBJ2-1; TRBD2 might be the D (6 bases). Trimming shortened V by 3 bases and J by 2 bases, and 12 bases separated the two germline ends. This CDR3 contains 15 residues. CDR1 SGHRS and CDR2 YFSETQ come from the germline V gene. CDR3 protein: CASSWTGLTYNEQFF. The CDR3 DNA reads as TGCGCCAGCAGCTGGACGGGACTCACCTACAATGAGCAGTTCTTC.

This chain uses TRBV5-1 with TRBJ2-3; 9 bases line up with TRBD2. This CDR3 has 14 residues. With 4 bases clipped from V and 6 bases from J, the junction kept 6 bases outside the gene matches. The V gene's germline CDR1 is SGHRS and CDR2 YFSETQ. CDR3 in DNA: TGCGCCAGCAGCCATAGCGGGGGTGGGGATACGCAGTATTTT. Translating it yields CASSHSGGGDTQYF.

This chain links TRBV7-3 with TRBJ2-1, with 9 bases identical to TRBD2. In germline, CDR1 is SGHTA, CDR2 FQGTGA. The CDR3 covers 14 residues. V lost 5 bases to trimming and J lost 3 bases; unmatched junction nucleotides: 2. CDR3 loop: CASSPSGDYNEQFF. The CDR3 DNA is TGTGCCAGCAGCCCTAGCGGGGACTACAATGAGCAGTTCTTC.

This clonotype was counted between two and nine times. The chain recombines TRBV2 with TRBJ1-1, with D unclear. CDR1 SNHLY and CDR2 FYNNEI come from the germline V gene. The CDR3 has 11 amino acids. V was trimmed by 7 bases and J by 10 bases, leaving 13 bases between them. The CDR3 coding sequence is TGTGCCAGCATACGAAACTGGGGAGCTTTCTTT. Its protein is CASIRNWGAFF.

This chain uses TRBV5-6 with TRBJ2-2, with 8 positions matching TRBD1. From germline, CDR1 is SGHDT and CDR2 YYEEEE. V gave up 8 bases and J gave up 7 bases; unmatched junction bases: 16. CDR3 length: 16 amino acids. The CDR3 DNA reads as TGTGCCAGGAGCCCAGGGTTCAGGGGGCGGATCGGGGAGCTGTTTTTT. Residues: CARSPGFRGRIGELFF. Drawing the rest from reference TRBV5-6 and TRBJ2-2, the complete variable domain is DAGVTQSPTHLIKTRGQQVTLRCSPKSGHDTVSWYQQALGQGPQFIFQYYEEEERQRGNFPDRFSGHQFPNYSSELNVNALLLGDSALYLCARSPGFRGRIGELFFGEGSRLTVL.

This clonotype came up a few times. A much larger clone differs by one base, so this may be a read error. The chain recombines TRBV6-2 or TRBV6-3 with TRBJ2-1; D is uncertain. With 7 bases removed from V and 0 bases from J, the gap between germline ends came to 1 base. Germline V lookup: CDR1 MNHEY, CDR2 SVGEGT. The CDR3 is 11 residues long. CDR3 region: CASISYNEQFF. As DNA, the CDR3 is TGTGCCAGCATCTCCTACAATGAGCAGTTCTTC.

The rearrangement links TRBV12-3 or TRBV12-4 to TRBJ2-3, with 9 bases aligning to TRBD1. The CDR3 covers 17 residues. V was clipped by 7 bases and J by 1 base; unmatched bases: 12. Here the CDR3 reads CASIFQLYRGRTDTQYF. In nucleotides, the CDR3 is TGTGCCAGCATTTTTCAGCTATACAGGGGGCGCACAGATACGCAGTATTTT.

This clonotype came up many times. The CDR3 sequence: CASSSFTGELFF. CDR3 coding DNA: TGTGCCAGCAGTTCCTTCACCGGGGAGCTGTTTTTT. The rearrangement joins TRBV12-3 or TRBV12-4 to TRBJ2-2, with D hard to call. The CDR3 runs to 12 residues. V dropped 4 bases and J dropped 4 bases, with 4 bases sitting between them.

V and J are TRBV3-1 and TRBJ2-3; TRBD2 matches at 7 bases. V dropped 1 base and J dropped 6; count of bases not matched to a gene: 4. Germline CDR1 and CDR2: LGHDT and YNNKEL (reference sequence). This CDR3 spans 14 amino acids. The CDR3 coding sequence is TGTGCCAGCAGCCAAGCCGCGGGAGTGGATACGCAGTATTTT. It translates to CASSQAAGVDTQYF.

This clonotype was seen only a few times. The V and J genes are TRBV10-3 and TRBJ2-7; no definite D call. Germline V gives CDR1 ENHRY, CDR2 SYGVKD. The CDR3 is 14 amino acids. With 0 bases removed from V and 2 bases from J, the gap between germline ends came to 8 bases. The CDR3 reads CAISESMGAYEQYF. The CDR3 nucleotides read TGTGCCATCAGTGAGTCGATGGGCGCCTACGAGCAGTACTTC.

This clonotype was observed a handful of times. This rearrangement joins TRBV20-1 to TRBJ2-4; 10 bases are shared with TRBD2. From germline, CDR1 is DFQATT and CDR2 SNEGSKA (reference sequence). The CDR3 runs to 13 residues. V was pared by 3 bases and J by 6 bases, with 2 bases of the junction left unmatched. The CDR3 region has the DNA TGCAGTGCTAGTCGGACTAGCGGAAACATTCAGTACTTC. It yields the protein CSASRTSGNIQYF.

This clonotype was seen more than once but under ten times. The chain carries TRBV7-6 and TRBJ2-5, with 8 bases fitting TRBD1. Germline CDR1 reads SGHVS; CDR2 reads FNYEAQ. Losses at the gene ends were 4 bases for V and 5 bases for J; bases not matched to a gene: 6. The CDR3 runs 14 residues. CDR3: CASSSTGVDETQYF. The DNA of the CDR3 is TGTGCCAGCAGCTCGACAGGGGTTGATGAGACCCAGTACTTC.

This clonotype was counted only a few times. The J gene is TRBJ2-5, the V gene TRBV2; TRBD2 aligns across 9 bases. Looked up from germline, CDR1 is SNHLY and CDR2 is FYNNEI. V was clipped by 6 bases and J by 3 bases; unmatched bases: 11. The CDR3 spans 16 residues. The CDR3 coding sequence is TGTGCCAGCAGGTCTGGGACTAGCTATAAGGAAGAGACCCAGTACTTC. Its protein product is CASRSGTSYKEETQYF. Full variable domain (rest looked up from reference TRBV2 and TRBJ2-5): EPEVTQTPSHQVTQMGQEVILRCVPISNHLYFYWYRQILGQKVEFLVSFYNNEISEKSEIFDDQFSVERPDGSNFTLKIRSTKLEDSAMYFCASRSGTSYKEETQYFGPGTRLLVL.

In its sample, this clonotype was seen a few times. J is TRBJ2-3 and V is TRBV7-2; D is unresolved. Germline V lookup: CDR1 SGHTA, CDR2 FQGNSA. The CDR3 runs 15 residues. Deletions cut 6 bases from V and 4 bases from J, with 17 bases between. The CDR3, as DNA: TGTGCCAGCAGATCTCAGACAACTGAGCCAGATACGCAGTATTTT. Its protein product is CASRSQTTEPDTQYF.

The chain couples TRBV20-1 to TRBJ2-1; tentative D call: TRBD2 (6 bases). V was clipped by 6 bases and J by 1 base, with 19 bases between them. Per the germline V gene, CDR1 is DFQATT and CDR2 is SNEGSKA (reference sequence). CDR3 length: 16 amino acids. CDR3 DNA: TGCAGTGCCCGGACGGCGGGGATGAGGTCCTACAATGAGCAGTTCTTC. Protein product: CSARTAGMRSYNEQFF.

V usage is TRBV19 and J usage is TRBJ1-1, with D uncertain. Trimming took off 5 bases at V and 11 bases at J, with 15 bases between the two ends. CDR1 is LNHDA and CDR2 is SQIVND in the germline V gene (reference sequence). The CDR3 runs 12 residues. The DNA for the CDR3 is TGTGCCAGTAGTGTCTTGGGCGCGCCGGCTTTCTTT. This sequence encodes CASSVLGAPAFF.

About this clonotype: One junction end disagrees with the germline gene, perhaps due to a read error. V usage is TRBV7-7 and J usage is TRBJ2-1; unclear D gene. Looked up from germline, CDR1 is SSHAT and CDR2 is FNYEAQ (reference sequence). There are 17 residues in the CDR3. CDR3 nucleotide sequence: TGTGCTAGCAGCTTCCTCTTTGTTGGCTGGATGGGCAATGAGCAGTTCTTC. It yields the protein CASSFLFVGWMGNEQFF.

This chain connects TRBV12-3 or TRBV12-4 to TRBJ2-4; 8 bases map to TRBD2. The CDR3 totals 13 residues. With V trimmed by 6 bases and J by 7 bases, 5 bases remained unmatched. In DNA form, the CDR3 reads TGTGCCAGCAGCCCCGCGGGAGGCAACATTCAGTACTTC. This codes for CASSPAGGNIQYF.

The V gene is TRBV3-1, the J gene TRBJ2-1, with TRBD2 identical over 8 bases. The CDR3 extends over 13 amino acids. Per germline, CDR1 LGHDT and CDR2 YNNKEL (reference sequence). Losses at the gene ends were 7 bases for V and 9 bases for J; bases not matched to a gene: 8. CDR3 DNA: TGTGCCAGCACTCGGGGGGGAGGGTCTGAGCAGTTCTTC. Translated, it gives CASTRGGGSEQFF.

This clonotype was seen a few times. The chain links TRBV15 to TRBJ2-3, with 10 bases that match TRBD2. The germline V gene has CDR1 LNHNV and CDR2 YYDKDF (reference sequence). There are 15 residues in the CDR3. The V and J ends lost 2 bases and 8 bases, in that order; junction bases with no gene match: 7. The CDR3 coding sequence is TGTGCCACCAGCAGATTAGCGGGAGGAGGAGGTACGCAGTATTTT. Its protein is CATSRLAGGGGTQYF.

The chain employs TRBV5-1 and TRBJ2-5; 9 bases map to TRBD2. CDR1 and CDR2 (germline): SGHRS, YFSETQ. The CDR3 has 17 residues. J was trimmed by 1 base and V by 4 bases; bases with no gene match: 11. The CDR3 nucleotides are TGCGCCAGCAGCAGACGACATCGCGGGGGGGCCCAAGAGACCCAGTACTTC. It specifies CASSRRHRGGAQETQYF.

This clonotype has just a few counts. The chain is built from TRBV21-1 and TRBJ2-7; TRBD1 is taken as the D call from the table, unchecked against the DNA. TRBV21-1 is classified as a pseudogene. The CDR3 is 18 amino acids. CDR3 nucleotides: TGTGCCAGCCCGGGACGCATCTCGCCCGAATCGAAGGGTGTAGAGCAGTACTTC. Residues: CASPGRISPESKGVEQYF.

This clonotype has at least ten counts. The rearrangement joins TRBV29-1 to TRBJ2-7; the D is unclear. The CDR3 has 11 residues. Germline-derived CDR1 and CDR2 are SQVTM and ANQGSEA. Trimming stripped 6 bases from V and 4 bases from J, with 10 bases between. Here the CDR3 DNA reads TGCAGCGTGTACAGTACTTACGAGCAGTACTTC. It codes for CSVYSTYEQYF.

The V and J genes are TRBV7-2 and TRBJ1-2, with a possible D match to TRBD1 (6 bases). The CDR3 has 12 amino acids. V was clipped by 4 bases and J by 8 bases, with 11 bases between them. Germline CDR1 SGHTA, CDR2 FQGNSA. CDR3 nucleotide sequence: TGTGCCAGCAGCTCCCCAGGGGTGGGCTACACCTTC. Protein: CASSSPGVGYTF. Full variable domain (missing parts from reference TRBV7-2 and TRBJ1-2): GAGVSQSPSNKVTEKGKDVELRCDPISGHTALYWYRQSLGQGLEFLIYFQGNSAPDKSGLPSDRFSAERTGGSVSTLTIQRTQQEDSAVYLCASSSPGVGYTFGSGTRLTVV.

A few counts support this clonotype. CDR3 in DNA: TGTGCCAGCATCGACGCTGATGACAGCTCCTACGAGCAGTACTTC. Protein product: CASIDADDSSYEQYF. The V gene is TRBV6-2 or TRBV6-3, the J gene TRBJ2-7; D might be TRBD1 (5 bases). The V end lost 7 bases, the J end lost 0 bases, and 16 bases lay between the germline ends. The CDR3 runs 15 residues. Germline CDR1 and CDR2: MNHEY and SVGEGT.